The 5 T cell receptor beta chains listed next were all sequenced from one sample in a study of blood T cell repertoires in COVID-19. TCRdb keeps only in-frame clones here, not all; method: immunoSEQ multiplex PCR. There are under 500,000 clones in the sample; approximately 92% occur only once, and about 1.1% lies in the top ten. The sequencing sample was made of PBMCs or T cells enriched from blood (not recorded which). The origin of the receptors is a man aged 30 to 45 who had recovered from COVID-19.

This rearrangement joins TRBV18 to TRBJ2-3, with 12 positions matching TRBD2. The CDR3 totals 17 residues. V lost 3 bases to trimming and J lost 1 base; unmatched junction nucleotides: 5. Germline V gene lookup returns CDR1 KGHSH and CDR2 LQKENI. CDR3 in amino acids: CASSPRLAGVGTDTQYF. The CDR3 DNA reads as TGTGCCAGCTCACCTAGACTAGCGGGAGTAGGCACAGATACGCAGTATTTT.

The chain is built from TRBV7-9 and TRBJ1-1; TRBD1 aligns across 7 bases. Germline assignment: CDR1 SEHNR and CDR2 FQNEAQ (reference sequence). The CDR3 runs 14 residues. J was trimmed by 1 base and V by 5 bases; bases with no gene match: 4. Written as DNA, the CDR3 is TGTGCCAGCAGCCGAAGACAGGGGAACACTGAAGCTTTCTTT. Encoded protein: CASSRRQGNTEAFF.

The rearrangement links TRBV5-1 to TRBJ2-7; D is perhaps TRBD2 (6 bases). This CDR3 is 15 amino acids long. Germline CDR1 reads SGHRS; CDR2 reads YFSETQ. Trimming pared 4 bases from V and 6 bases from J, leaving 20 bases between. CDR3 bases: TGCGCCAGCAGCGTTGGGACTGCAGCCGTCTCCGAGCAGTACTTC. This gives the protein CASSVGTAAVSEQYF.

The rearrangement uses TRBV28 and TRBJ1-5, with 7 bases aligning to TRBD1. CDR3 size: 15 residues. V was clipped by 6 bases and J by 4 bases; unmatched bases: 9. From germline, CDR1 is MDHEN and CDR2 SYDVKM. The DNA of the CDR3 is TGTGCCAGCAGCCAGGGACAGATCGGAAATCAGCCCCAGCATTTT. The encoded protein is CASSQGQIGNQPQHF. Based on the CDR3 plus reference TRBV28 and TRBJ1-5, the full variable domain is DVKVTQSSRYLVKRTGEKVFLECVQDMDHENMFWYRQDPGLGLRLIYFSYDVKMKEKGDIPEGYSVSREKKERFSLILESASTNQTSMYLCASSQGQIGNQPQHFGDGTRLSIL.

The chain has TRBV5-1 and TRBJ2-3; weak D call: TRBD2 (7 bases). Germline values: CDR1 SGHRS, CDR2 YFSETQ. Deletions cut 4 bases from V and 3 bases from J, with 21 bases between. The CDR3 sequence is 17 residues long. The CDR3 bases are TGCGCCAGCAGCCCCCGGGGGGCAGCAATCGTAACAGATACGCAGTATTTT. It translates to CASSPRGAAIVTDTQYF.